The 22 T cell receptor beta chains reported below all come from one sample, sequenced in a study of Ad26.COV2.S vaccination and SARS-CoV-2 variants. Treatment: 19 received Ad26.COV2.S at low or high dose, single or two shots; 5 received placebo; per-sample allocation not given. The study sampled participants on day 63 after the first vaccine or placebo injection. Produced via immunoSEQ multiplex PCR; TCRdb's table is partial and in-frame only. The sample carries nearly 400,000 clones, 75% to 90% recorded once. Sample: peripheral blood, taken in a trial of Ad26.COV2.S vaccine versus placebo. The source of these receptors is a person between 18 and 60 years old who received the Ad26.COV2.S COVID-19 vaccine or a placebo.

This CDR3 reads CASSPRGLGISEQYF. The CDR3 DNA is TGTGCCAGCAGTCCCAGGGGGCTAGGCATTTCCGAGCAGTACTTC. This chain uses TRBV28 with TRBJ2-7, with 8 bases identical to TRBD1. Germline V lookup: CDR1 MDHEN, CDR2 SYDVKM. The CDR3 is 15 amino acids. V was pared by 5 bases and J by 6 bases, with 12 bases of the junction left unmatched. The whole variable domain, remainder taken from reference TRBV28 and TRBJ2-7, is DVKVTQSSRYLVKRTGEKVFLECVQDMDHENMFWYRQDPGLGLRLIYFSYDVKMKEKGDIPEGYSVSREKKERFSLILESASTNQTSMYLCASSPRGLGISEQYFGPGTRLTVT.

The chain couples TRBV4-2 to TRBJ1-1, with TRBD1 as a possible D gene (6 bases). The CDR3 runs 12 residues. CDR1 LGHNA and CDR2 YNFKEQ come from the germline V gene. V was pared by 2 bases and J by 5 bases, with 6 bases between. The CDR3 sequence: CASSQRGTEAFF. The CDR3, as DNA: TGTGCCAGCAGCCAAAGGGGGACTGAAGCTTTCTTT.

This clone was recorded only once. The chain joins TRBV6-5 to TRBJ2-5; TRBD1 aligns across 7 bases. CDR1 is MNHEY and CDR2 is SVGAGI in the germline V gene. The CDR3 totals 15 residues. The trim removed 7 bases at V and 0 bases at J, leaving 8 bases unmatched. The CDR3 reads CASMGTDRYQETQYF. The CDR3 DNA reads TGTGCCAGCATGGGGACAGACCGGTACCAAGAGACCCAGTACTTC.

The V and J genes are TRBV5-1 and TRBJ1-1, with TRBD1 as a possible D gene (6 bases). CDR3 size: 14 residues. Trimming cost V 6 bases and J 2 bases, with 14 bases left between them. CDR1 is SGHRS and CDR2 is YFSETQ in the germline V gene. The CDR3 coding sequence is TGCGCCAGCACCCCGACAGGAGGTAACACTGAAGCTTTCTTT. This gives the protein CASTPTGGNTEAFF.

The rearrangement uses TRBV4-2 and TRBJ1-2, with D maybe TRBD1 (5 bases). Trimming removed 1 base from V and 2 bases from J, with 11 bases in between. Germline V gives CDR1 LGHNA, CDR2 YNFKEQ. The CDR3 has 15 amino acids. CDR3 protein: CASSQVNSGNYGYTF. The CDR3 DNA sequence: TGTGCCAGCAGCCAAGTCAACTCAGGGAACTATGGCTACACCTTC.

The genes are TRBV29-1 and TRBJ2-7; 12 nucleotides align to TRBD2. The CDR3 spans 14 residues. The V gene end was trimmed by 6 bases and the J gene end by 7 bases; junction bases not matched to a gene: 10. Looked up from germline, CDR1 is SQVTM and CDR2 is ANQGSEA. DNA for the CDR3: TGCAGCGTGGATAGACTAGCGGGAGTTTCGGAGCAGTACTTC. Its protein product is CSVDRLAGVSEQYF.

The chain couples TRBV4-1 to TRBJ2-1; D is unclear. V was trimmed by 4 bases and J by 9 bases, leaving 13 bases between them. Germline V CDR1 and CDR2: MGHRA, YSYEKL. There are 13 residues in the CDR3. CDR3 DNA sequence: TGCGCCAGCAGCCCAACTTGGCCGTTTGAGCAGTTCTTC. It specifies CASSPTWPFEQFF.

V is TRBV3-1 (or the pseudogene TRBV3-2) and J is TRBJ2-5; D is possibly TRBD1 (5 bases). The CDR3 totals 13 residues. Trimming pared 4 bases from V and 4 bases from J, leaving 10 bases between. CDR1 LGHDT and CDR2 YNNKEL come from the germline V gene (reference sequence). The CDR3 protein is CASSPGNAETQYF. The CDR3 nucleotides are TGTGCCAGCAGCCCAGGGAATGCAGAGACCCAGTACTTC.

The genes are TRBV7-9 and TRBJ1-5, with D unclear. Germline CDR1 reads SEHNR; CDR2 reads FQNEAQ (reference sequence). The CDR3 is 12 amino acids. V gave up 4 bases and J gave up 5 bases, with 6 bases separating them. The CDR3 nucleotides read TGTGCCAGCAGCTGGGAGGATCAGCCCCAGCATTTT. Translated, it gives CASSWEDQPQHF.

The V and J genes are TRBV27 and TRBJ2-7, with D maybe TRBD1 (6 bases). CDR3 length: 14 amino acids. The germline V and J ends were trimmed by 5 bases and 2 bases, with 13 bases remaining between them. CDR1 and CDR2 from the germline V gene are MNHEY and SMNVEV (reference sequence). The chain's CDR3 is CASSLRDTTYEQYF. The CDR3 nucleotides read TGTGCCAGCAGTCTCAGGGACACTACCTACGAGCAGTACTTC.

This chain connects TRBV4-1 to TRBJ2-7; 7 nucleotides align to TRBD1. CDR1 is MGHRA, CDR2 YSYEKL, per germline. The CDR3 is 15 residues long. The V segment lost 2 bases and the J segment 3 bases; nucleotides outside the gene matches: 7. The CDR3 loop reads CASSQPPTGNYEQYF. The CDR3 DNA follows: TGCGCCAGCAGCCAACCTCCGACAGGGAACTACGAGCAGTACTTC.

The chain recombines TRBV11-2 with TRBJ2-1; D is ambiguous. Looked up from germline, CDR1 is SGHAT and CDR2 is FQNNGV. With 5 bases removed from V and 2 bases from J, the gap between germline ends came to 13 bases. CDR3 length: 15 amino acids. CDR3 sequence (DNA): TGTGCCAGCAGCCCCGAATTGAAAGCCTACAATGAGCAGTTCTTC. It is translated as CASSPELKAYNEQFF.

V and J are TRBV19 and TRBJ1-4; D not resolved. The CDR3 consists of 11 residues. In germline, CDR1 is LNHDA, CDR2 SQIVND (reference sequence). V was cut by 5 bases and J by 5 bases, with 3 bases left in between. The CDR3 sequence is CASSVNEKLFF. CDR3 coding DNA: TGTGCCAGTAGTGTGAATGAAAAACTGTTTTTT.

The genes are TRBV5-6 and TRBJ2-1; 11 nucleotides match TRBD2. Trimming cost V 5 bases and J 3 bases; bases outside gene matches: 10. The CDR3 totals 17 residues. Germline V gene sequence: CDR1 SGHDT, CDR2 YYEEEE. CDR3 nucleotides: TGTGCCAGCAGTTCGGAGGTCCTAGCGGGAGGCTACAATGAGCAGTTCTTC. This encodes CASSSEVLAGGYNEQFF.

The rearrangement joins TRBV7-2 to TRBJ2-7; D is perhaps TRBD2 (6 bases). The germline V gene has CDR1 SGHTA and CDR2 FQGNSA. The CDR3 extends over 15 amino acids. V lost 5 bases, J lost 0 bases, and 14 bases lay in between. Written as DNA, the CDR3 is TGTGCCAGCAGCACGTCCGGGACTCCCTCCTACGAGCAGTACTTC. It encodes CASSTSGTPSYEQYF.

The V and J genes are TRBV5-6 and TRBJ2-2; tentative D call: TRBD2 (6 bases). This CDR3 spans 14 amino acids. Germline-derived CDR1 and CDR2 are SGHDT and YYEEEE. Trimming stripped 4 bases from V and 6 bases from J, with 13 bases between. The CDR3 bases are TGTGCCAGCAGCCCGGCGCCGGGGGCCGGGGAGCTGTTTTTT. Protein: CASSPAPGAGELFF.

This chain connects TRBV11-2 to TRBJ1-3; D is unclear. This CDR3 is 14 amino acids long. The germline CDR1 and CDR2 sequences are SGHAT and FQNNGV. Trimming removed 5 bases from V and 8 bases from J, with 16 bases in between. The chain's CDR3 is CASSPTTWEDTIYF. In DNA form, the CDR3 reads TGTGCCAGCAGCCCTACGACCTGGGAGGACACCATATATTTT. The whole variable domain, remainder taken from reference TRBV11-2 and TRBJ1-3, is EAGVAQSPRYKIIEKRQSVAFWCNPISGHATLYWYQQILGQGPKLLIQFQNNGVVDDSQLPKDRFSAERLKGVDSTLKIQPAKLEDSAVYLCASSPTTWEDTIYFGEGSWLTVV.

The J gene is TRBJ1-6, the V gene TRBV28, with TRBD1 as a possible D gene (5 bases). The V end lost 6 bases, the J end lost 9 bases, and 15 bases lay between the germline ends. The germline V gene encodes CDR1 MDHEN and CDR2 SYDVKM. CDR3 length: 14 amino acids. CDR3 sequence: CASSSPGYGSPLHF. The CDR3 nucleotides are TGTGCCAGCAGCTCCCCAGGGTACGGTTCACCCCTCCACTTT.

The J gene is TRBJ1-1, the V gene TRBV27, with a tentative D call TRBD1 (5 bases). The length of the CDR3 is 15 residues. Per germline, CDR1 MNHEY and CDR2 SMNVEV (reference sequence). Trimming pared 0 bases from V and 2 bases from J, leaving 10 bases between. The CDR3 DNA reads TGTGCCAGCAGTTTATCGATTGGGGGTAACACTGAAGCTTTCTTT. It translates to CASSLSIGGNTEAFF.

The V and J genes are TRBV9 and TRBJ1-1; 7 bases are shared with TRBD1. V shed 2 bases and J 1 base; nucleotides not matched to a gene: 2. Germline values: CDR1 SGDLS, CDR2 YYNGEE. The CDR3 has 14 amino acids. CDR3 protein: CASSVWDRNTEAFF. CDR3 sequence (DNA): TGTGCCAGCAGCGTTTGGGACAGGAACACTGAAGCTTTCTTT.

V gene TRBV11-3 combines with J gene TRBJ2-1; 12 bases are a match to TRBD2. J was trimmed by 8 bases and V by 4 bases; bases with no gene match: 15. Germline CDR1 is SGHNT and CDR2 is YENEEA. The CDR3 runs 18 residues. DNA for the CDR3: TGTGCCAGCAGCTCCCAGACTAGCGGGAGACAACTTGATCATGAGCAGTTCTTC. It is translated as CASSSQTSGRQLDHEQFF.

For the CDR3, the DNA is TGTGCCAGCAGCCCCATGACAGTGGGCTACACCTTC. This sequence encodes CASSPMTVGYTF. The genes are TRBV14 and TRBJ1-2; D might be TRBD1 (5 bases). V lost 4 bases to trimming and J lost 8 bases, with 11 bases between them. The germline CDR1 and CDR2 sequences are SGHDN and FVKESK. CDR3 length: 12 residues.